What follows are 26 T cell receptor beta chains derived from one specimen sequenced in a study of glioma-infiltrating T cells. Amplification of TCR alpha and beta CDR3 regions from RNA used iRepertoire nested multiplex PCR. TCRdb independently ran MiXCR on the multiplex PCR reads; one entry per CDR3 protein. The top ten clones hold around 12% of a sample with around 390,000 distinct CDR3 sequences, more than 35% of them seen once. The sequenced material came from glioma tissue, nonneoplastic brain tissue, or PBMCs (not recorded which). The receptor source for this set is a human donor with low-grade glioma or glioblastoma, undergoing nonglioma brain surgery, or in good health (not recorded which).

The genes are TRBV28 and TRBJ2-7; tentatively, D is TRBD1 or TRBD2 (6 bases each). Germline V gene lookup returns CDR1 MDHEN and CDR2 SYDVKM. The CDR3 is 17 amino acids. Trimming removed 6 bases from V and 2 bases from J, with 23 bases in between. CDR3 sequence reads: CASSLGGGTLITYEQYF. Written as DNA, the CDR3 is TGTGCCAGCAGCCTAGGTGGGGGGACACTAATTACCTACGAGCAGTACTTC. Supplemented by reference TRBV28 and TRBJ2-7, the full variable domain reads DVKVTQSSRYLVKRTGEKVFLECVQDMDHENMFWYRQDPGLGLRLIYFSYDVKMKEKGDIPEGYSVSREKKERFSLILESASTNQTSMYLCASSLGGGTLITYEQYFGPGTRLTVT.

Regarding this clonotype: A single base separates this from a much larger clone, so it may be a read error. The chain recombines TRBV6-6 with TRBJ2-5; 7 bases line up with TRBD1. CDR3 length: 15 amino acids. V shed 4 bases and J 1 base; nucleotides not matched to a gene: 6. Germline V gene data show CDR1 as MNHNY and CDR2 as SVGAGI (reference sequence). CDR3: CASSLGTVIQETQYF. The CDR3 DNA follows: TGTGCCAGCAGTTTAGGGACAGTCATCCAAGAGACCCAGTACTTC.

This clonotype was seen a few times. V usage is TRBV9 and J usage is TRBJ2-7; D may be TRBD1 or TRBD2 (7 bases each). V was cut by 3 bases and J by 3 bases, with 16 bases left in between. This CDR3 is built from 15 residues. Looked up from germline, CDR1 is SGDLS and CDR2 is YYNGEE. CDR3 in DNA: TGTGCCAGCAGCGCGACAGGGAGGGTCGGCTACGAGCAGTACTTC. This encodes CASSATGRVGYEQYF. Combining the CDR3 with reference TRBV9 and TRBJ2-7 gives the whole variable domain DSGVTQTPKHLITATGQRVTLRCSPRSGDLSVYWYQQSLDQGLQFLIQYYNGEERAKGNILERFSAQQFPDLHSELNLSSLELGDSALYFCASSATGRVGYEQYFGPGTRLTVT.

This clonotype was detected once. The V gene is TRBV7-2, the J gene TRBJ1-5; D unresolved. Per germline, CDR1 SGHTA and CDR2 FQGNSA. CDR3 length: 12 amino acids. V was cut by 8 bases and J by 4 bases, with 9 bases left in between. This CDR3 reads CASRQENQPQHF. CDR3 nucleotide sequence: TGTGCCAGCCGCCAGGAGAATCAGCCCCAGCATTTT.

In its sample, this clonotype was seen a few times. This chain joins TRBV4-2 and TRBJ1-5; TRBD1 is a possible D gene (5 bases). CDR3 length: 16 amino acids. Germline V gene lookup returns CDR1 LGHNA and CDR2 YNFKEQ. The V end was cut by 1 base, the J end by 2 bases, with 12 bases between. The CDR3 sequence is CASSQVRGGGNQPQHF. CDR3 DNA sequence: TGTGCCAGCAGCCAAGTCCGGGGGGGGGGCAATCAGCCCCAGCATTTT.

The chain is built from TRBV2 and TRBJ2-1, with unresolved D. Trimming stripped 8 bases from V and 2 bases from J, with 13 bases between. The length of the CDR3 is 14 residues. CDR1 SNHLY and CDR2 FYNNEI come from the germline V gene. CDR3 residues: CASGSDFAYNEQFF. Here the CDR3 DNA reads TGTGCCAGCGGCTCCGACTTCGCCTACAATGAGCAGTTCTTC. The full variable domain, in which reference TRBV2 and TRBJ2-1 provide the parts outside the CDR3, is EPEVTQTPSHQVTQMGQEVILRCVPISNHLYFYWYRQILGQKVEFLVSFYNNEISEKSEIFDDQFSVERPDGSNFTLKIRSTKLEDSAMYFCASGSDFAYNEQFFGPGTRLTVL.

Details on this clonotype: An end of the junction differs from the germline gene, which may be a read error. The rearrangement links TRBV6-1 to TRBJ1-1; no clear D. The CDR3 has 14 residues. In germline, CDR1 is MNHNS, CDR2 SASEGT. CDR3 sequence reads: CASSIDMGNTEAFF. Written as DNA, the CDR3 is TGCGCCAGCAGCATCGACATGGGGAACACTGAAGCTTTCTTT.

Ten or more counts support this clonotype. The chain carries TRBV20-1 and TRBJ1-2; TRBD1 is a possible D gene (6 bases). Trimming removed 3 bases from V and 7 bases from J, with 21 bases in between. The CDR3 runs to 15 residues. Looked up from germline, CDR1 is DFQATT and CDR2 is SNEGSKA (reference sequence). In DNA, the CDR3 is TGCAGTGCTAGGCCCCCCGGGGCAGGGGAACCTGGCTACACCTTC. Its protein is CSARPPGAGEPGYTF.

V usage is TRBV6-1 and J usage is TRBJ1-2; 9 nucleotides line up with TRBD1. The V segment lost 10 bases and the J segment 8 bases; nucleotides outside the gene matches: 11. The CDR3 length is 13 residues. The germline V gene encodes CDR1 MNHNS and CDR2 SASEGT. For the CDR3, the DNA is TGTGCCACCCAGGGACAGGGAATCGGCGGCTACACCTTC. Amino acid sequence: CATQGQGIGGYTF.

In regard to this clonotype: Just one base apart from a much larger clone, this may be a read error. The gene calls are TRBV28 and TRBJ1-6; no reliable D call. With 4 bases removed from V and 9 bases from J, the gap between germline ends came to 10 bases. Germline CDR1 is MDHEN and CDR2 is SYDVKM. The length of the CDR3 is 13 residues. Here the CDR3 DNA reads TGTGCCAGCAGTTGGGTGGTCGGTTCACCCCTCCACTTT. Translated: CASSWVVGSPLHF.

This clonotype was observed many times. The chain employs TRBV4-3 and TRBJ2-3; 10 bases line up with TRBD2. J gave up 1 base and V 4 bases, and 11 bases lay outside the gene matches. Per germline, CDR1 LGHNA and CDR2 YSLEER. CDR3 length: 18 amino acids. The CDR3 DNA sequence: TGCGCCAGCAGCCCCTCGCCCAGAGGGACTAGCGGCACAGATACGCAGTATTTT. Translation: CASSPSPRGTSGTDTQYF.

This chain uses TRBV29-1 with TRBJ1-1; TRBD1 is a possible D gene (5 bases). The CDR3 extends over 15 amino acids. Trimming pared 5 bases from V and 2 bases from J, leaving 18 bases between. CDR1 and CDR2 from the germline V gene are SQVTM and ANQGSEA. The CDR3 DNA reads TGCAGCGTTACCGATTCAGGGTCGGGAAACACTGAAGCTTTCTTT. It specifies CSVTDSGSGNTEAFF.

In its sample, this clonotype was seen many times. CDR3: CASSLGTDTDTQYF. CDR3 nucleotides: TGTGCCAGCAGCTTAGGGACGGATACAGATACGCAGTATTTT. The chain carries TRBV7-6 and TRBJ2-3; D ambiguous. Germline lookup yields CDR1 SGHVS and CDR2 FNYEAQ. V lost 1 base to trimming and J lost 3 bases, with 8 bases between them. This CDR3 comprises 14 residues.

Ten or more counts support this clonotype. The chain is built from TRBV27 and TRBJ1-5; 8 bases agree with TRBD1. CDR3 length: 15 amino acids. CDR1 is MNHEY, CDR2 SMNVEV, per germline (reference sequence). V trimming: 5 bases; J trimming: 2 bases; junction bases outside the gene matches: 5. The CDR3 sequence: CASSVGTGGNQPQHF. In nucleotides, the CDR3 is TGTGCCAGCAGTGTGGGGACAGGAGGCAATCAGCCCCAGCATTTT.

This clonotype was counted a few times. The chain carries TRBV11-2 and TRBJ2-1; TRBD2 aligns across 9 bases. V was pared by 3 bases and J by 5 bases, with 11 bases of the junction left unmatched. This CDR3 has 17 amino acids. Germline loops: CDR1 SGHAT, CDR2 FQNNGV. For the CDR3, the DNA is TGTGCCAGCAGCTTTCGCTGGTCTAGCGGGGCTGACAATGAGCAGTTCTTC. Its translation: CASSFRWSSGADNEQFF.

Notes on this clonotype: A junction end diverges from the germline sequence, so it may reflect a read error. The V call is TRBV7-6, the J call TRBJ2-1, with D tentatively TRBD1 (5 bases). The germline gives CDR1 SGHVS, CDR2 FNYEAQ. This CDR3 has 13 residues. CDR3 in DNA: TGTGCTAGCAGCTTAACCAGGGACAATGAGCAGTTCTTC. This gives the protein CASSLTRDNEQFF.

This clonotype has a handful of counts. The genes are TRBV20-1 and TRBJ2-7, with TRBD2 identical over 8 bases. V shed 7 bases, J shed 2 bases, and the junction held 7 bases outside the gene matches. CDR3 length: 13 residues. Germline CDR1 and CDR2: DFQATT and SNEGSKA (reference sequence). DNA for the CDR3: TGCAGTGGGAGCGGGAGCTGGACCTACGAGCAGTACTTC. Translating gives CSGSGSWTYEQYF.

Comments on this clonotype: One end of the junction fails to match germline, which may point to a read error. DNA for the CDR3: TGCAGTGCCCCTCGGGGGTCATCCTACAGTGAGCAGTTCTTC. It is translated as CSAPRGSSYSEQFF. The rearrangement links TRBV20-1 to TRBJ2-1, with a possible D match to TRBD2 (6 bases). CDR1 is DFQATT and CDR2 is SNEGSKA in the germline V gene (reference sequence). The CDR3 has 14 residues.

This clonotype showed up just a few times. Compared with germline, one end of the junction differs, possibly owing to a read error. This chain links TRBV7-7 with TRBJ2-1; the D gene is possibly TRBD2 (5 bases). Germline V CDR1 and CDR2: SSHAT, FNYEAQ (reference sequence). The CDR3 sequence is 14 residues long. Here the CDR3 DNA reads TGTGCTAGCAGCTTAGGAGGCCAAAACAATGAGCAGTTCTTC. It codes for CASSLGGQNNEQFF.

Regarding this clonotype: A single base separates this from a much larger clone, so it may be a read error. The gene calls are TRBV20-1 and TRBJ1-1, with no clear D. The germline CDR1 and CDR2 sequences are DFQATT and SNEGSKA (reference sequence). The CDR3 spans 13 residues. The CDR3 region is CSARGDVKTEAFF. DNA of the CDR3: TGCAGTGCTAGGGGCGACGTGAAAACTGAAGCTTTCTTT.

To note about this clonotype: The junction differs from germline at one of its ends, possibly a read error. CDR3 sequence (DNA): TGTGCCAGCAATTTAGCGGGAGTAGGATCTGGGGCGAACACCGGGGAGCTGTTTTTT. This codes for CASNLAGVGSGANTGELFF. This chain links TRBV28 with TRBJ2-2, with 9 bases aligning to TRBD2. The CDR3 consists of 19 residues. Per the germline V gene, CDR1 is MDHEN and CDR2 is SYDVKM.

The chain combines TRBV7-3 with TRBJ1-5; 7 nucleotides match TRBD1. Germline lookup yields CDR1 SGHTA and CDR2 FQGTGA. This CDR3 spans 16 amino acids. V lost 4 bases, J lost 3 bases, and 9 bases stayed unmatched. The CDR3: CASSYRDSYNNQPQHF. The CDR3 region has the DNA TGTGCCAGCAGCTACCGGGACAGCTATAACAATCAGCCCCAGCATTTT.

V and J are TRBV6-1 and TRBJ2-7; the D is unclear. Germline CDR1 MNHNS, CDR2 SASEGT. The CDR3 sequence is 16 residues long. Between the trimmed V and J ends, which lost 6 bases and 2 bases, there was a span of 20 bases. Here the CDR3 DNA reads TGTGCCAGCAGCCCCCTTCTTAGGGTAACACCCTACGAGCAGTACTTC. Translation gives CASSPLLRVTPYEQYF.

The gene calls are TRBV15 and TRBJ1-1; maybe TRBD1 (6 bases). With 2 bases removed from V and 4 bases from J, the gap between germline ends came to 20 bases. The CDR3 loop spans 17 amino acids. Germline V gene sequence: CDR1 LNHNV, CDR2 YYDKDF (reference sequence). CDR3 amino acids: CATSRPLGRGVPTEAFF. The CDR3 DNA sequence: TGTGCCACCAGCAGACCGCTAGGCAGGGGAGTCCCCACTGAAGCTTTCTTT.

This clonotype was recorded many times. The chain couples TRBV28 to TRBJ2-7; TRBD1 or TRBD2 may be the D gene (5 bases each). V lost 7 bases to trimming and J lost 3 bases, with 22 bases between them. Germline CDR1 and CDR2: MDHEN and SYDVKM. This CDR3 has 16 amino acids. The CDR3 sequence is CASTNSLGRVDYEQYF. The DNA for the CDR3 is TGTGCCAGCACCAATAGCTTGGGACGGGTAGACTACGAGCAGTACTTC.

On this clonotype: The CDR3 carries no conserved terminal phenylalanine or tryptophan, so it likely arises from a read error. This chain uses TRBV19 with TRBJ2-5, with 7 positions matching TRBD2. Germline loops: CDR1 LNHDA, CDR2 SQIVND (reference sequence). The CDR3 is made up of 14 amino acids. V lost 4 bases, J lost 3 bases, and 5 bases stayed unmatched. Here the CDR3 DNA reads TGTGCCAGTAGTAAGGGACTATTGAAAGAGACCCAGTACCTC. Translating it yields CASSKGLLKETQYL.